This note documents a single TCR beta chain sequence. Its antigen is unidentified. The sample comes from a study of CD4 T cells in relation to SARS-CoV-2 and coronaviruses. Study-wide results and limits: In roughly 65% of donors, memory CD4+ clonotypes crossrecognized SARS-CoV-2 and at least one common cold coronavirus spike.

The method was immunoSEQ multiplex PCR; TCRdb's version includes in-frame clones alone and lacks a portion of them. This repertoire shows about 36,000 clones, over 65% found once; its top ten account for about 2.8%. V lost 0 bases and J 0 bases, leaving 7 bases between the germline ends. This CDR3 contains 15 residues. The V gene's germline CDR1 is SGHRS and CDR2 YFSETQ. The origin of this receptor is an adult with COVID-19. The chain joins TRBV5-1 to TRBJ2-1; D might be TRBD2 (6 bases). The sequenced sample consisted of memory CD4+ T cells from PBMCs, cultured in vitro. The CDR3 here is CASSLDGGSYNEQFF. The CDR3 DNA reads TGCGCCAGCAGCTTGGACGGGGGCTCCTACAATGAGCAGTTCTTC.